The 26 T cell receptor beta chains below were found in one sample sequenced in a study of beta chain features in type 1 diabetes. The sequenced template was cDNA made from the entire isolated RNA. The protocol was immunoSEQ multiplex PCR, while the TCRdb copy is restricted to in-frame clones and leaves out a portion. In the table there are 250,000 or so clones, about 30% of which are singletons. Sequencing was carried out using central memory CD4+ T cells from blood. Receptor source: a man aged 25 to 40 in good health.

V gene TRBV19 combines with J gene TRBJ2-1; D unclear. Germline CDR1 LNHDA, CDR2 SQIVND (reference sequence). The CDR3 runs 12 residues. V lost 6 bases and J lost 4, with 7 bases in between. CDR3 coding DNA: TGTGCCAGTAGCCCTCAGTACAATGAGCAGTTCTTC. Its translation is CASSPQYNEQFF. The complete variable domain, with remaining parts taken from reference TRBV19 and TRBJ2-1, reads DGGITQSPKYLFRKEGQNVTLSCEQNLNHDAMYWYRQDPGQGLRLIYYSQIVNDFQKGDIAEGYSVSREKKESFPLTVTSAQKNPTAFYLCASSPQYNEQFFGPGTRLTVL.

The V call is TRBV5-6, the J call TRBJ2-5; TRBD2 matches at 8 bases. Germline assignment: CDR1 SGHDT and CDR2 YYEEEE. With V trimmed by 5 bases and J by 2 bases, 8 bases remained unmatched. The CDR3 has 15 amino acids. The CDR3 DNA sequence: TGTGCCAGCAGTCGGGCGGGGGGATCACAAGAGACCCAGTACTTC. This translates into CASSRAGGSQETQYF.

The chain combines TRBV11-2 with TRBJ2-7, with 9 bases identical to TRBD1. Germline values: CDR1 SGHAT, CDR2 FQNNGV. The CDR3 covers 17 residues. The junction had 15 bases not matched to a gene; V was cut back by 6 bases and J by 3 bases. The CDR3 nucleotides are TGTGCCAGCAGGGACGGGACAGGGAGAGGGAGAAGCTACGAGCAGTACTTC. This translates into CASRDGTGRGRSYEQYF.

This sequence joins TRBV5-6 and TRBJ2-7, with 10 bases lining up with TRBD1. CDR1 and CDR2 from the germline V gene are SGHDT and YYEEEE. J lost 6 bases, V lost 4 bases, and 4 bases had no gene match. CDR3 length equals 13 residues. CDR3 sequence reads: CASSPRTGGEQYF. The CDR3 DNA follows: TGTGCCAGCAGCCCAAGGACAGGGGGCGAGCAGTACTTC.

This clone has more than one count but fewer than ten. The chain has TRBV27 and TRBJ2-7; TRBD1 matches at 11 bases. Germline-derived CDR1 and CDR2 are MNHEY and SMNVEV (reference sequence). CDR3 length: 12 amino acids. The CDR3 is CSSRTGGGEQYF. The DNA of the CDR3 is TGTTCCTCCCGGACAGGGGGCGGCGAGCAGTACTTC.

V usage is TRBV14 and J usage is TRBJ2-4; D is ambiguous. V shed 0 bases and J shed 9 bases, with 6 bases lying between them. The CDR3 covers 12 residues. Germline lookup yields CDR1 SGHDN and CDR2 FVKESK. As DNA, the CDR3 is TGTGCCAGCAGCCAAGATCGGGTCATTCAGTACTTC. This encodes CASSQDRVIQYF.

This clone was observed a few times. The chain couples TRBV30 to TRBJ1-4; TRBD1 matches 9 bases. J gave up 7 bases and V 1 base, and 4 bases lay outside the gene matches. Germline-derived CDR1 and CDR2 are GTSNPN and SVGIG (reference sequence). This CDR3 spans 14 amino acids. The CDR3: CAWSGTGVTEKLFF. Here the CDR3 DNA reads TGTGCCTGGAGTGGGACAGGGGTAACTGAAAAACTGTTTTTT.

V is TRBV19 and J is TRBJ1-1; D unresolved. V lost 2 bases and J 3 bases, leaving 10 bases between the germline ends. The CDR3 runs 14 residues. Germline lookup yields CDR1 LNHDA and CDR2 SQIVND (reference sequence). As DNA, the CDR3 is TGTGCCAGTAGTATAAGCACAGTTCACACTGAAGCTTTCTTT. It yields the protein CASSISTVHTEAFF.

This clone occurred a few times. The V gene is TRBV30, the J gene TRBJ1-1, with D uncertain. Trimming took 1 base from V and 6 from J, leaving 12 bases between them. This CDR3 region has 13 residues. Germline assignment: CDR1 GTSNPN and CDR2 SVGIG (reference sequence). CDR3 DNA: TGTGCCTGGAGTGGCGCCGGAGGCCCTGAAGCTTTCTTT. It encodes CAWSGAGGPEAFF.

This clone was found a few times. The CDR3 here is CSVTGGNTGELFF. CDR3 nucleotide sequence: TGCAGCGTGACAGGGGGCAACACCGGGGAGCTGTTTTTT. The rearrangement joins TRBV29-1 to TRBJ2-2; TRBD1 matches 10 bases. Germline trimming cut 6 bases from V and 2 bases from J; bases unmatched to any gene: 0. This CDR3 is 13 amino acids long. Germline V lookup: CDR1 SQVTM, CDR2 ANQGSEA.

The chain has TRBV6-5 and TRBJ2-5, with 7 bases fitting TRBD1. The ends lost 5 bases at V and 7 bases at J; junction bases unmatched: 13. The CDR3 extends over 15 amino acids. Germline lookup yields CDR1 MNHEY and CDR2 SVGAGI. This chain's CDR3 is CASSRDSPVSGTQYF. CDR3 in DNA: TGTGCCAGCAGTCGGGACAGTCCAGTTTCAGGGACCCAGTACTTC.

The chain uses TRBV29-1 and TRBJ2-1, with D perhaps given as TRBD1 or TRBD2 (5 bases each). Germline V gene lookup returns CDR1 SQVTM and CDR2 ANQGSEA. The CDR3 consists of 15 residues. The V and J ends lost 4 bases and 2 bases respectively, with 15 bases between them. The CDR3 DNA sequence: TGCAGCGTTGGGACGGGACCTGGGGCCTACAATGAGCAGTTCTTC. Translating it yields CSVGTGPGAYNEQFF.

This clone has more than one count but fewer than ten. J is TRBJ2-3 and V is TRBV29-1; tentatively, D is TRBD2 (6 bases). CDR1 and CDR2 (germline): SQVTM, ANQGSEA. The CDR3 extends over 15 amino acids. Trimming stripped 3 bases from V and 2 bases from J, with 15 bases between. CDR3 loop: CSVDGLASSTDTQYF. The CDR3 DNA reads TGCAGCGTTGATGGGCTAGCGAGTTCCACAGATACGCAGTATTTT.

The V call is TRBV15, the J call TRBJ2-5, with D maybe TRBD1 (6 bases). The germline V gene encodes CDR1 LNHNV and CDR2 YYDKDF (reference sequence). V was trimmed by 9 bases and J by 4 bases, leaving 15 bases between them. The CDR3 length is 13 residues. The CDR3 reads CATNTGSLETQYF. CDR3 DNA: TGTGCCACTAATACAGGGTCCCTAGAGACCCAGTACTTC.

A few counts support this clone. A read error is likely here: a far larger clone is one base away. The chain combines TRBV7-2 with TRBJ2-7; no reliable D call. The CDR3 is 14 residues long. CDR1 and CDR2 from the germline V gene are SGHTA and FQGNSA. Trimming shortened V by 6 bases and J by 0 bases, and 12 bases separated the two germline ends. CDR3 sequence: CASRPGVGSYEQYF. The CDR3 DNA sequence: TGTGCCAGCAGGCCCGGAGTCGGCTCCTACGAGCAGTACTTC.

This clone was picked up a small number of times. This chain joins TRBV25-1 and TRBJ2-4; no reliable D call. The V end was cut by 0 bases, the J end by 9 bases, with 6 bases between. Per the germline V gene, CDR1 is MGHDK and CDR2 is SYGVNS. The CDR3 loop spans 12 amino acids. CDR3 bases: TGTGCCAGCAGTGAATATATAGGCATTCAGTACTTC. Translated: CASSEYIGIQYF.

The J gene is TRBJ2-6, the V gene TRBV28; no firm D call. The CDR3 runs 15 residues. In germline, CDR1 is MDHEN, CDR2 SYDVKM. V lost 5 bases to trimming and J lost 4 bases, with 12 bases between them. CDR3 sequence (DNA): TGTGCCAGCAGTACCCTTAGGACCGGGGCCAACGTCCTGACTTTC. As protein: CASSTLRTGANVLTF.

This clone was seen a single time. This chain uses TRBV29-1 with TRBJ2-3, with 7 nucleotides matching TRBD2. The CDR3 contains 14 residues. The V gene's germline CDR1 is SQVTM and CDR2 ANQGSEA. The ends lost 5 bases at V and 0 bases at J; junction bases unmatched: 5. This CDR3 is CSVSLAPSTDTQYF. The CDR3 DNA sequence: TGCAGCGTTTCACTAGCGCCGAGCACAGATACGCAGTATTTT.

A few counts support this clone. V and J are TRBV29-1 and TRBJ2-3, with D possibly matching TRBD2 (6 bases). Trimming shortened V by 0 bases and J by 5 bases, and 12 bases separated the two germline ends. The CDR3 runs 14 residues. Germline V CDR1 and CDR2: SQVTM, ANQGSEA. The chain's CDR3 is CSVEEVQEGDTQYF. CDR3 bases: TGCAGCGTTGAAGAGGTCCAGGAGGGAGATACGCAGTATTTT.

A single count supports this clone. The chain has TRBV28 and TRBJ1-1, with a possible D match to TRBD1 (6 bases). CDR1 is MDHEN, CDR2 SYDVKM, per germline. The germline V and J ends were trimmed by 4 bases and 1 base, with 13 bases remaining between them. The CDR3 extends over 15 amino acids. CDR3 coding DNA: TGTGCCAGCAGTTACCTTGGGACATCGAACACTGAAGCTTTCTTT. As protein: CASSYLGTSNTEAFF.

The chain joins TRBV28 to TRBJ1-2, with a weak D call TRBD1 (5 bases). This CDR3 contains 14 residues. CDR1 MDHEN and CDR2 SYDVKM come from the germline V gene. V lost 6 bases and J 8 bases, leaving 19 bases between the germline ends. CDR3 residues: CASSAPGRSSGYTF. Written as DNA, the CDR3 is TGTGCCAGCAGCGCCCCGGGGCGTTCGTCCGGCTACACCTTC.

In this sample, this clone turned up a few times. This sequence joins TRBV5-4 and TRBJ2-7, with D hard to call. The CDR3 extends over 16 amino acids. CDR1 SGHNT and CDR2 YYREEE come from the germline V gene (reference sequence). The ends were cut back, 3 bases at V and 0 bases at J, with 16 bases in the middle. The CDR3 bases are TGTGCCAGCAGCTCCAAGGTGTCCCACCTCTCCTACGAGCAGTACTTC. Translating gives CASSSKVSHLSYEQYF. Complete variable domain (other parts from reference TRBV5-4 and TRBJ2-7): ETGVTQSPTHLIKTRGQQVTLRCSSQSGHNTVSWYQQALGQGPQFIFQYYREEENGRGNFPPRFSGLQFPNYSSELNVNALELDDSALYLCASSSKVSHLSYEQYFGPGTRLTVT.

This clone was detected only a few times. The rearrangement joins TRBV29-1 to TRBJ1-1, with D perhaps TRBD1 (6 bases). V was trimmed by 6 bases and J by 7 bases, leaving 12 bases between them. This CDR3 is 11 amino acids long. CDR1 SQVTM and CDR2 ANQGSEA come from the germline V gene. Here the CDR3 DNA reads TGCAGCGTCGTGGACAGTATTGAAGCTTTCTTT. Its translation is CSVVDSIEAFF.

The chain combines TRBV7-8 with TRBJ1-3; the D is unclear. This CDR3 comprises 13 residues. V lost 3 bases to trimming and J lost 4 bases, with 7 bases between them. The germline CDR1 and CDR2 sequences are SGHVS and FQNEAQ. The CDR3 reads CASSFGGGNTIYF. CDR3 bases: TGTGCCAGCAGCTTTGGAGGGGGAAACACCATATATTTT.

The genes are TRBV28 and TRBJ2-7; D gene unclear. The CDR3 is 12 amino acids. V dropped 1 base and J dropped 5 bases, with 6 bases sitting between them. Germline V gives CDR1 MDHEN, CDR2 SYDVKM. DNA of the CDR3: TGTGCCAGCAGTTTATTGAGAGACGAGCAGTACTTC. This translates into CASSLLRDEQYF.

This rearrangement joins TRBV29-1 to TRBJ1-2; the D is unclear. Trimming left V 6 bases short and J 6 bases short, with 11 bases between. The CDR3 spans 11 residues. Germline-derived CDR1 and CDR2 are SQVTM and ANQGSEA. The DNA for the CDR3 is TGCAGCGTATCCGTCCTCAATGGCTACACCTTC. Translated, it gives CSVSVLNGYTF.